The source of this TCR beta chain is a study of monozygotic twins with inflammatory bowel disease. Study results and limitations: Added variability in patient repertoires may stem from differing immunosuppressive treatments. Diversity of TCRbeta measured by inverse Simpson was lower in IBD patients than in healthy co-twins.

The unique tags termed UMIs, each holding a 6-nucleotide sample barcode, were added by means of template switching. No DNA is given; TCRdb re-called the 5' RACE reads and lists each CDR3 protein once. This sample contains under 200,000 distinct CDR3 sequences. The CDR3 runs 15 residues. Per the germline V gene, CDR1 is SEHNR and CDR2 is FQNEAQ (reference sequence). Regarding this clonotype: What it binds is unknown.

The clonotype comes from a human donor with ulcerative colitis or Crohn's disease, or a healthy co-twin of an affected twin (not recorded which). Sequencing was carried out using blood. This rearrangement joins TRBV7-9 to TRBJ2-7; TCRdb lists TRBD1, though no DNA is available to test this call. The CDR3 spells CASSPRARGPYEQYF.